Sequencing of this TCR beta chain was carried out in a study of immune evolution from preneoplasia to lung adenocarcinoma. This table comes from immunoSEQ multiplex PCR, and its TCRdb copy is limited to in-frame clones, with some not included. The table includes several thousand clones, approximately 78% detected once. The CDR3 is made up of 15 amino acids. Germline CDR1 is SGHAT and CDR2 is FQNNGV. Trimming cost V 1 base and J 3 bases; bases outside gene matches: 2. The chain has TRBV11-2 and TRBJ2-7; TRBD2 agrees at 11 bases. The sequencing sample was made of FFPE minimally invasive lung adenocarcinoma tissue. The source of this sequence is a donor older than 65 with lung adenocarcinoma. This CDR3 reads CASSLGLAGIYEQYF. CDR3 coding DNA: TGTGCCAGCAGCTTAGGACTAGCGGGAATCTACGAGCAGTACTTC.